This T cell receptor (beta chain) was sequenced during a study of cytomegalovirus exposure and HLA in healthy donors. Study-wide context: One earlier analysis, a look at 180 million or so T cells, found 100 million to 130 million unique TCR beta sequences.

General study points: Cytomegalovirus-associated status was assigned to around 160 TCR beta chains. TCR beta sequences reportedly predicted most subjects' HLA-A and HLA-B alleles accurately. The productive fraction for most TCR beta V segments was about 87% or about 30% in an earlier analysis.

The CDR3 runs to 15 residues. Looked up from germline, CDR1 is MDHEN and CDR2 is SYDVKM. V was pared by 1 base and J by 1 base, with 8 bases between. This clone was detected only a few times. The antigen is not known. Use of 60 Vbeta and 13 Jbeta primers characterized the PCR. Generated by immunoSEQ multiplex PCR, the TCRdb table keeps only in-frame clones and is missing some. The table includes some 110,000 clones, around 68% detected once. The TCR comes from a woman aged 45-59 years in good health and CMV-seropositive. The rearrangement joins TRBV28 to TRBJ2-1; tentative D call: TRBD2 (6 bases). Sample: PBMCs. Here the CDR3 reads CASSLYGTSYNEQFF. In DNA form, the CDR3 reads TGTGCCAGCAGTTTATATGGGACTTCCTACAATGAGCAGTTCTTC.